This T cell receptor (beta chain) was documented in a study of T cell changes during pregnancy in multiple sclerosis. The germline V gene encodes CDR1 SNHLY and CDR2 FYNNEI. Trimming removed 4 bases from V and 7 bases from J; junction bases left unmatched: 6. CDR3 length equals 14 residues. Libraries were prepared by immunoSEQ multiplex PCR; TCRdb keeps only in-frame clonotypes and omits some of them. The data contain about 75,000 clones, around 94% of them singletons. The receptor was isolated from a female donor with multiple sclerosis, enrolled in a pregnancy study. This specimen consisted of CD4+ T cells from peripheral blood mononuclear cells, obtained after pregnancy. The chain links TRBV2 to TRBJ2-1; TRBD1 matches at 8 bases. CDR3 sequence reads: CASSGETGVNEQFF. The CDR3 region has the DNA TGTGCCAGCAGTGGTGAGACAGGGGTAAATGAGCAGTTCTTC.